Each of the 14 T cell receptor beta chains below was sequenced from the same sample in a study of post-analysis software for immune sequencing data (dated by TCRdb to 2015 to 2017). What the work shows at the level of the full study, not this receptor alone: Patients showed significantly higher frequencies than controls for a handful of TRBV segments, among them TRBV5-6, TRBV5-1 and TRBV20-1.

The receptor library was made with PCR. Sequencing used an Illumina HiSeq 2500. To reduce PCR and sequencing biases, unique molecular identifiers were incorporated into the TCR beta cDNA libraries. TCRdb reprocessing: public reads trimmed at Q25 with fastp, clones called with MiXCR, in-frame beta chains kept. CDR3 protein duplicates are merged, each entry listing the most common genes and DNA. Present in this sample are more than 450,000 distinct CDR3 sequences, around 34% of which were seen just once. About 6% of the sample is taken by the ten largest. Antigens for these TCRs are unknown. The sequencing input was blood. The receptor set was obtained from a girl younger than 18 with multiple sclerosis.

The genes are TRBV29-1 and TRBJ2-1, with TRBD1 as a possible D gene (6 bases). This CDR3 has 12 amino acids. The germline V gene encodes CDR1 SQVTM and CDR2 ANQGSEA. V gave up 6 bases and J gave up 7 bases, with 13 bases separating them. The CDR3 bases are TGCAGCGTCGCCCCAACAGGGAATGAGCAGTTCTTC. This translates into CSVAPTGNEQFF.

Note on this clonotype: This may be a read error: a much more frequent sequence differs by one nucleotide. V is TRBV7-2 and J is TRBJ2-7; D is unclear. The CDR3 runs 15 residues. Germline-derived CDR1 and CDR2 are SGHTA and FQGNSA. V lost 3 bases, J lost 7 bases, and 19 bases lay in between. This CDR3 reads CASSLGPNRPNEQYF. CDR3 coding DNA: TGTGCCAGCAGCTTGGGCCCCAACCGCCCCAATGAGCAGTACTTC.

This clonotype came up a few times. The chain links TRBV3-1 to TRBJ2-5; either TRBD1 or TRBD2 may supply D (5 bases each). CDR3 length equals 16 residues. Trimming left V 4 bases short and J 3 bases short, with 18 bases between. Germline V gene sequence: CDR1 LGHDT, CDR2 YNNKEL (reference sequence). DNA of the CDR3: TGTGCCAGCAGCCGAGGACCGGGACGGCAAGAAGAGACCCAGTACTTC. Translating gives CASSRGPGRQEETQYF.

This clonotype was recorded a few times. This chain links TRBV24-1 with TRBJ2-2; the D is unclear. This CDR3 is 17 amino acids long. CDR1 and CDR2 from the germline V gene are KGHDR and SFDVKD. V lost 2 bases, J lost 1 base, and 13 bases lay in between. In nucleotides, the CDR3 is TGTGCCACCAGTGATTCGAGCATCCCAGGGAACACCGGGGAGCTGTTTTTT. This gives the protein CATSDSSIPGNTGELFF.

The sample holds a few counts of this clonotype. The CDR3 bases are TGCGCCAGCAGCTTACCCAGGTGGCAGACCCAGTACTTC. Its protein product is CASSLPRWQTQYF. The chain employs TRBV5-1 and TRBJ2-5; D uncertain. Germline CDR1 SGHRS, CDR2 YFSETQ. This CDR3 comprises 13 residues. The germline V and J ends were trimmed by 2 bases and 6 bases, with 11 bases remaining between them.

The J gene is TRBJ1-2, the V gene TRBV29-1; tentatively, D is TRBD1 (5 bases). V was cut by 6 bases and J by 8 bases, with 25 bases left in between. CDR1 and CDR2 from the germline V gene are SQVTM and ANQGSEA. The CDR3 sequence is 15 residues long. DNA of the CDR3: TGCAGCGTCCCGCGGGACTCCTCCGGAGGGGTCGGCTACACCTTC. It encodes CSVPRDSSGGVGYTF.

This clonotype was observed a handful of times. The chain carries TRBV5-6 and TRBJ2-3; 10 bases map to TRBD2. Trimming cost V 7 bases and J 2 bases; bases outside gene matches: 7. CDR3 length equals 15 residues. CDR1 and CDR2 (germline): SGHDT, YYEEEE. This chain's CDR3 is CASARTSGATDTQYF. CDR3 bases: TGTGCCAGCGCCAGAACTAGCGGGGCCACAGATACGCAGTATTTT. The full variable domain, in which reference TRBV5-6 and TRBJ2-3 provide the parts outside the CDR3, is DAGVTQSPTHLIKTRGQQVTLRCSPKSGHDTVSWYQQALGQGPQFIFQYYEEEERQRGNFPDRFSGHQFPNYSSELNVNALLLGDSALYLCASARTSGATDTQYFGPGTRLTVL.

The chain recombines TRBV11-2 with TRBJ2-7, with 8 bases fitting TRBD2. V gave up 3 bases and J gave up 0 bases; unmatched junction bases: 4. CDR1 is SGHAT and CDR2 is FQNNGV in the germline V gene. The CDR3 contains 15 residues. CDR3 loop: CASSLEAGASYEQYF. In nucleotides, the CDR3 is TGTGCCAGCAGCTTGGAAGCGGGGGCCTCCTACGAGCAGTACTTC.

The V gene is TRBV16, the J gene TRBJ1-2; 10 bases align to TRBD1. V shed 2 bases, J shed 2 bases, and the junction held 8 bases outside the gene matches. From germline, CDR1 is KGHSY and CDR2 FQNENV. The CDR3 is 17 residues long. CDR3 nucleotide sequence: TGTGCCAGCAGCCAAATGGTTTCGGGACAGGGGAACTATGGCTACACCTTC. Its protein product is CASSQMVSGQGNYGYTF.

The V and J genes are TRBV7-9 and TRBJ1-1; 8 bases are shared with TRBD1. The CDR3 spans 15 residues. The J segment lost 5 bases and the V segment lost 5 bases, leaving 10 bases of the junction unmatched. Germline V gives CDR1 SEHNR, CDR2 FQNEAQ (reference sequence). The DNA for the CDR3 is TGTGCCAGCAGCAAGGACAGGGTAGGAGATACTGAAGCTTTCTTT. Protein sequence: CASSKDRVGDTEAFF.

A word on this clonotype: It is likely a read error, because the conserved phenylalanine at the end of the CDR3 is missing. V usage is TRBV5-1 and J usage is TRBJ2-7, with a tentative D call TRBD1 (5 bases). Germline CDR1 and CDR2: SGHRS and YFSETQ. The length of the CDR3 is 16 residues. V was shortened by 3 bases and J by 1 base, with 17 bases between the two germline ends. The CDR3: CASSSLLGALSYEQYL. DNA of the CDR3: TGCGCCAGCAGCTCCCTGCTAGGGGCGTTATCCTACGAGCAGTACTTA.

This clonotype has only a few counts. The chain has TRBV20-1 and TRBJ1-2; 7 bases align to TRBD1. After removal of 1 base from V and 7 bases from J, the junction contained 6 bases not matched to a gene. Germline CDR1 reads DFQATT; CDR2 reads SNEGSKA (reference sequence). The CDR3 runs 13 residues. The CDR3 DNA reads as TGCAGTGCTAGAGTACAGGGGCTCGGTGGCTACACCTTC. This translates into CSARVQGLGGYTF.

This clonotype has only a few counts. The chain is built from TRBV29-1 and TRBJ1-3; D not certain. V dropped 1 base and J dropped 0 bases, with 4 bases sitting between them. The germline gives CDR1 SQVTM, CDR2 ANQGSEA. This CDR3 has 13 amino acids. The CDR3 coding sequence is TGCAGCGTTGAAGGGGGCTCTGGAAACACCATATATTTT. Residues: CSVEGGSGNTIYF.

CDR3 coding DNA: TGTGCCAGCAGCCCTACGCTAGCGGGGCCCCAAGAGACCCAGTACTTC. It codes for CASSPTLAGPQETQYF. This sequence joins TRBV4-2 and TRBJ2-5, with 9 nucleotides matching TRBD2. Unmatched junction bases numbered 7, after V lost 4 bases and J lost 1 base. Germline-derived CDR1 and CDR2 are LGHNA and YNFKEQ. The CDR3 runs to 16 residues.